Below, one T cell receptor beta chain is given with its context. The clone's antigen remains unknown. No per-base quality is available; no much larger clone lies one base away. This sample is part of a study of shared clonotypes between healthy human individuals (dated by TCRdb to the early 2020s). For context, the study as a whole: Three men and a couple of women, aged 18 to 49 years, made up the cohort. Leukapheresis yielded between about 0.8 and 9.5 billion PBMCs per donor. To increase sequencing depth and limit assay-specific biases, TCR repertoire library preparation and sequencing were carried out by different laboratories using diverse techniques. The study deeply sequenced blood TCR repertoires of several healthy adults to estimate repertoire size and the extent of clonotype sharing between individuals. For each donor, CD4 naive and CD4 memory were each run on three plates, CD8 naive on two plates, and CD8 memory on one plate. The research as a whole found: Because the study included a small number of donors, the genetic and exposure-history diversity represented was limited. Larger estimated clonotype richness was generally found for naive subsets than for memory subsets. Higher generation probabilities were observed for clonotypes shared by all four sorted-subset donors than for non-shared clonotypes. Based on pairwise subsampling, the degree of clonotype sharing among donors was expected to be affected by sequencing depth. Sampling was restricted to blood, and TCR repertoires in tissue are likely to differ from TCR repertoires in blood. Even with the large sequencing depth, rarefaction of the sorted-subset datasets indicated that sequencing was incomplete. Approximately 5% of naive CD4, 3.5% of naive CD8, 2.3% of memory CD4, and approximately 0.39% of memory CD8 clonotypes were shared across a few donors.

Using the deep immunoSEQ assay, multiplex PCR amplified TCR CDR3 regions from genomic DNA. Extracted genomic DNA from each cell subset was distributed evenly across all wells of several immunoSEQ 96-well plates, and each plate was treated as a replicate. For sorted subsets, around 200 ng genomic DNA, equal to some 30,000 T cell genomes, was loaded into each replicate PCR. The purified libraries were quantified using a Qubit 3.0 fluorometer, sized with a Bioanalyzer 2100, and then quantified again using the KAPA Library Quantification kit. Every immunoSEQ 96-well plate was sequenced on a dedicated single-read 150-cycle Illumina NextSeq 550 flow cell. The original methods were these. Because only junctional sequences without quality scores were contained in the immunoSEQ output, filtering matching that applied to full-length reads could not be performed. Sequences were annotated with PyIR, a Python wrapper for IgBLAST v1.9, and V/J genes and CDR3 were assigned using IMGT germline references. Reads with weak V/J assignments (E-value above 1e-6), missing CDR3, stop codons, out-of-frame junctions, or ambiguous translated residues were removed. V3J clonotypes were defined as sequences sharing an identical inferred V gene, J gene, and CDR3 amino acid sequence. To compute the percentage overlap between repertoires, the number of shared unique clonotypes was divided by the size of the smaller repertoire. Three approaches were used to assess repertoire richness: RTK rarefaction, the Chao1 estimator, and Recon v2.1 estimates of unobserved clonotypes. Generation probabilities for all TCRbeta clonotypes obtained by the gDNA method from a handful of donors were computed using OLGA. What TCRdb holds here is the immuneACCESS table cut down to in-frame rearrangements. Part of the clones is not present; checked against another copy, under half of the missing clones reflect an unresolved V gene, and the others are unexplained. V, J and clone size reflect that table, while D and trimming were determined from the DNA. Recorded for this sample are roughly 2.5 million clones; more than 90% of them occurred a single time. Around 0.14% of the sample belongs to the ten largest clones.

The germline V end is reduced by 4 bases and the J end by 5 bases; junction bases left unmatched: 7. Spanning cysteine to phenylalanine, the CDR3 consists of 14 amino acids. CDR3 DNA only is kept here, 42 bases in frame from base 1. In the germline V gene, CDR1 corresponds to SNHLY and CDR2 to FYNNEI. Donors were healthy HIV-negative adults with no recently reported acute infections or vaccinations. Every donor was a Caucasian adult living in Nashville, Tennessee, USA. CD4+ T cells were enriched through magnetic negative selection, after which naive cells were positively selected on CD45RA and the remaining negative fraction served as the memory subset. After blood collection by leukapheresis, PBMCs were isolated using Ficoll-Histopaque density gradient centrifugation and then cryopreserved in the vapor phase of liquid nitrogen. Analytical flow cytometry was used to check the purity and quantity of each magnetically sorted T cell population. Each sorted fraction had its genomic DNA isolated and then quantified by UV absorbance on a Nanodrop 2000c.

The receptor was derived from a man younger than 35 in good health. The sequenced sample consisted of naive CD4+ T cells sorted from blood. The cell subset or site label, read with the paper, signifies: CD45RA+ positively selected. This chain is built from TRBV2 and TRBJ2-7, with TRBD1 matching 8 junction bases. DNA sequence: TGTGCCAGCAGTGGGGGACAGGCCAGTCACGAGCAGTACTTC. This is translated as CASSGGQASHEQYF. The CDR3, completed at both ends by the reference TRBV2 and TRBJ2-7 genes, gives the full variable domain EPEVTQTPSHQVTQMGQEVILRCVPISNHLYFYWYRQILGQKVEFLVSFYNNEISEKSEIFDDQFSVERPDGSNFTLKIRSTKLEDSAMYFCASSGGQASHEQYFGPGTRLTVT.